One and the same sample provided the 32 T cell receptor beta chains below, sequenced in a study of cytotoxic CD8 clonotypes in ibrutinib-treated CLL. Some clones are missing from TCRdb's copy, which holds only in-frame ones; the method was immunoSEQ multiplex PCR. The sample consists of some 350,000 clones, roughly 71% of them appearing once. The source material was PBMCs, sampled after 36 months of ibrutinib treatment. All receptors come from a human donor with chronic lymphocytic leukemia.

This sequence joins TRBV6-5 and TRBJ1-6; D is possibly TRBD1 (5 bases). V lost 1 base and J 10 bases, leaving 11 bases between the germline ends. The CDR3 is 14 amino acids. Germline V gene lookup returns CDR1 MNHEY and CDR2 SVGAGI. CDR3 sequence (DNA): TGTGCCAGCAGTTACTGGCAGGGCGAGTCACCCCTCCACTTT. This translates into CASSYWQGESPLHF.

The chain employs TRBV5-1 and TRBJ2-1; no clear D. The V gene's germline CDR1 is SGHRS and CDR2 YFSETQ. With 1 base removed from V and 4 bases from J, the gap between germline ends came to 6 bases. There are 13 residues in the CDR3. CDR3 nucleotides: TGCGCCAGCAGCTTGACTCAATACAATGAGCAGTTCTTC. Protein sequence: CASSLTQYNEQFF. The full variable domain, with the rest looked up from reference TRBV5-1 and TRBJ2-1, is KAGVTQTPRYLIKTRGQQVTLSCSPISGHRSVSWYQQTPGQGLQFLFEYFSETQRNKGNFPGRFSGRQFSNSRSEMNVSTLELGDSALYLCASSLTQYNEQFFGPGTRLTVL.

The chain couples TRBV28 to TRBJ2-1; 12 nucleotides match TRBD2. Germline CDR1 MDHEN, CDR2 SYDVKM. J gave up 8 bases and V 10 bases, and 21 bases lay outside the gene matches. This CDR3 region has 18 residues. The CDR3 here is CATSTGGLAGGLGHEQFF. CDR3 nucleotide sequence: TGTGCCACATCTACAGGGGGGCTAGCGGGAGGGCTGGGACATGAGCAGTTCTTC.

The chain employs TRBV7-2 and TRBJ2-7; maybe TRBD2 (5 bases). The V end was cut by 5 bases, the J end by 6 bases, with 23 bases between. The CDR3 has 16 residues. Looked up from germline, CDR1 is SGHTA and CDR2 is FQGNSA. The CDR3 bases are TGTGCCAGCAGCCCTCCCCGGCTAGCCTCCACGGGCGAGCAGTACTTC. It is translated as CASSPPRLASTGEQYF.

J is TRBJ2-1 and V is TRBV7-3; unclear D gene. Germline V gives CDR1 SGHTA, CDR2 FQGTGA. V shed 0 bases and J shed 12 bases, with 12 bases lying between them. This CDR3 spans 13 amino acids. The CDR3 here is CASSLTVWSTQFF. CDR3 sequence (DNA): TGTGCCAGCAGCTTAACGGTGTGGTCGACGCAGTTCTTC.

The chain has TRBV9 and TRBJ2-1; 11 bases are a match to TRBD2. V lost 0 bases and J lost 5; bases outside the gene matches: 4. This CDR3 is 16 amino acids long. CDR1 and CDR2 (germline): SGDLS, YYNGEE. Here the CDR3 DNA reads TGTGCCAGCAGCGTAGCCGGGACTAGCGGAGACAATGAGCAGTTCTTC. Its protein is CASSVAGTSGDNEQFF.

This clone occurred once. The chain has TRBV4-1 and TRBJ2-2, with 7 bases matching TRBD1. Germline CDR1 and CDR2: MGHRA and YSYEKL. The length of the CDR3 is 17 residues. J was trimmed by 0 bases and V by 1 base; bases with no gene match: 5. CDR3 sequence (DNA): TGCGCCAGCAGCCAAGCCCACAGGGGCCCGAACACCGGGGAGCTGTTTTTT. Its protein is CASSQAHRGPNTGELFF.

The genes are TRBV27 and TRBJ2-1, with a tentative D call TRBD2 (5 bases). This CDR3 comprises 15 residues. In germline, CDR1 is MNHEY, CDR2 SMNVEV (reference sequence). Trimming left V 7 bases short and J 2 bases short, with 15 bases between. CDR3 DNA: TGTGCCAGCACCCTCGGGGTAGCGCCCTACAATGAGCAGTTCTTC. This translates into CASTLGVAPYNEQFF.

The V call is TRBV5-4, the J call TRBJ1-2; possibly TRBD1 for D (5 bases). CDR1 and CDR2 (germline): SGHNT, YYREEE (reference sequence). The CDR3 length is 12 residues. Trimming stripped 5 bases from V and 0 bases from J, with 5 bases between. The CDR3 DNA follows: TGTGCCAGCAGAGGGGCTAACTATGGCTACACCTTC. Translation gives CASRGANYGYTF.

V gene TRBV1 combines with J gene TRBJ1-4. TRBV1 represents a pseudogene. The CDR3 is 15 amino acids. In nucleotides, the CDR3 is TGCACCAGCAGCTTCCGGACCCTAACTAATGAAAAACTGTTTTTT. It is translated as CTSSFRTLTNEKLFF.

The V gene is TRBV7-9, the J gene TRBJ1-5, with D possibly being TRBD1 (6 bases). Germline V CDR1 and CDR2: SEHNR, FQNEAQ (reference sequence). The CDR3 loop spans 14 amino acids. Trimming removed 1 base from V and 7 bases from J, with 11 bases in between. The DNA for the CDR3 is TGTGCCAGCAGCTTAGGGGGCAGGGGCCAGCCCCAGCATTTT. Amino acids: CASSLGGRGQPQHF.

The rearrangement links TRBV29-1 to TRBJ2-7, with D uncertain. The germline V and J ends were trimmed by 1 base and 2 bases, with 9 bases remaining between them. The CDR3 length is 13 residues. Germline V lookup: CDR1 SQVTM, CDR2 ANQGSEA. CDR3 DNA: TGCAGCGTTGAAGGTGACGCCACCTACGAGCAGTACTTC. Residues: CSVEGDATYEQYF.

The rearrangement joins TRBV7-9 to TRBJ1-1, with unresolved D. Trimming shortened V by 4 bases and J by 0 bases, and 15 bases separated the two germline ends. CDR1 is SEHNR and CDR2 is FQNEAQ in the germline V gene (reference sequence). This CDR3 is built from 16 residues. The DNA for the CDR3 is TGTGCCAGCAGCTATCAGTTTAGTTCTTTGAACACTGAAGCTTTCTTT. Translating it yields CASSYQFSSLNTEAFF.

There are a few counts of this clone. The chain carries TRBV13 and TRBJ2-5; maybe TRBD1 (5 bases). The germline gives CDR1 PRHDT, CDR2 FYEKMQ (reference sequence). Deletions cut 0 bases from V and 2 bases from J, with 16 bases between. The CDR3 extends over 17 amino acids. The CDR3 sequence is CASSLGLLSPGQETQYF. CDR3 DNA: TGTGCCAGCAGCTTAGGCTTGCTTTCCCCAGGGCAAGAGACCCAGTACTTC.

This clone has a handful of counts. This chain uses TRBV5-4 with TRBJ2-7; 8 bases map to TRBD2. Germline assignment: CDR1 SGHNT and CDR2 YYREEE (reference sequence). The CDR3 extends over 15 amino acids. J was trimmed by 4 bases and V by 0 bases; bases with no gene match: 6. The CDR3 is CASSLVRGGLYEQYF. CDR3 nucleotides: TGTGCCAGCAGCTTGGTCCGCGGGGGGCTTTACGAGCAGTACTTC. The complete variable domain, with remaining parts taken from reference TRBV5-4 and TRBJ2-7, reads ETGVTQSPTHLIKTRGQQVTLRCSSQSGHNTVSWYQQALGQGPQFIFQYYREEENGRGNFPPRFSGLQFPNYSSELNVNALELDDSALYLCASSLVRGGLYEQYFGPGTRLTVT.

The chain employs TRBV7-2 and TRBJ2-7, with 7 bases lining up with TRBD2. The J segment lost 0 bases and the V segment lost 6 bases, leaving 8 bases of the junction unmatched. The CDR3 sequence is 15 residues long. Germline-derived CDR1 and CDR2 are SGHTA and FQGNSA. The CDR3, as DNA: TGTGCCAGCAGGCGGGCAGCGGGGCCCTCCTACGAGCAGTACTTC. Encoded protein: CASRRAAGPSYEQYF. Based on the CDR3 plus reference TRBV7-2 and TRBJ2-7, the full variable domain is GAGVSQSPSNKVTEKGKDVELRCDPISGHTALYWYRQSLGQGLEFLIYFQGNSAPDKSGLPSDRFSAERTGGSVSTLTIQRTQQEDSAVYLCASRRAAGPSYEQYFGPGTRLTVT.

V and J are TRBV5-4 and TRBJ2-5; maybe TRBD1 (5 bases). The germline V gene encodes CDR1 SGHNT and CDR2 YYREEE (reference sequence). The ends were cut back, 5 bases at V and 5 bases at J, with 13 bases in the middle. The CDR3 has 13 amino acids. As DNA, the CDR3 is TGTGCCAGCAGACGCACAGGAAGCGAGACCCAGTACTTC. Its protein is CASRRTGSETQYF.

This clone was seen more than once but under ten times. The chain joins TRBV7-2 to TRBJ2-5, with D uncertain. The germline gives CDR1 SGHTA, CDR2 FQGNSA. V lost 1 base and J 5 bases, leaving 8 bases between the germline ends. CDR3 size: 13 residues. CDR3 coding DNA: TGTGCCAGCAGCTTAGGGGGATGGGAGACCCAGTACTTC. It is translated as CASSLGGWETQYF.

The chain combines TRBV29-1 with TRBJ2-1; 7 bases are shared with TRBD2. The CDR3 extends over 16 amino acids. In germline, CDR1 is SQVTM, CDR2 ANQGSEA. V shed 0 bases and J 5 bases; nucleotides not matched to a gene: 10. The chain's CDR3 is CSVEDQTSFFNNEQFF. The CDR3 DNA reads as TGCAGCGTTGAAGACCAGACTAGCTTCTTTAACAATGAGCAGTTCTTC.

This rearrangement joins TRBV28 to TRBJ2-3; possibly TRBD1 for D (6 bases). The germline V and J ends were trimmed by 3 bases and 4 bases, with 8 bases remaining between them. The CDR3 has 13 amino acids. CDR1 is MDHEN, CDR2 SYDVKM, per germline. CDR3: CASSFTGPDTQYF. CDR3 bases: TGTGCCAGCAGTTTCACAGGGCCAGATACGCAGTATTTT.

This chain connects TRBV5-4 to TRBJ1-2, with 10 nucleotides matching TRBD1. This CDR3 contains 14 residues. Germline loops: CDR1 SGHNT, CDR2 YYREEE (reference sequence). Germline trimming cut 4 bases from V and 3 bases from J; bases unmatched to any gene: 3. This CDR3 reads CASSRDRGDYGYTF. The CDR3 DNA sequence: TGTGCCAGCAGCCGGGACAGGGGAGACTATGGCTACACCTTC.

This clone occurred many times. The rearrangement links TRBV7-9 to TRBJ1-2; D unresolved. Germline CDR1 is SEHNR and CDR2 is FQNEAQ (reference sequence). Trimming cost V 4 bases and J 5 bases, with 11 bases left between them. The CDR3 consists of 13 residues. The CDR3 nucleotides are TGTGCCAGCAGCTCGGACCCGGGATATGGCTACACCTTC. Its protein product is CASSSDPGYGYTF. Combining the CDR3 with reference TRBV7-9 and TRBJ1-2 gives the whole variable domain DTGVSQNPRHKITKRGQNVTFRCDPISEHNRLYWYRQTLGQGPEFLTYFQNEAQLEKSRLLSDRFSAERPKGSFSTLEIQRTEQGDSAMYLCASSSDPGYGYTFGSGTRLTVV.

CDR3 residues: CASSFSFNEQFF. The CDR3 nucleotides read TGTGCCAGCAGCTTCAGTTTCAATGAGCAGTTCTTC. The chain employs TRBV5-6 and TRBJ2-1, with no clear D. This CDR3 region has 12 residues. Germline lookup yields CDR1 SGHDT and CDR2 YYEEEE. V was trimmed by 2 bases and J by 6 bases, leaving 6 bases between them. The full variable domain, in which reference TRBV5-6 and TRBJ2-1 provide the parts outside the CDR3, is DAGVTQSPTHLIKTRGQQVTLRCSPKSGHDTVSWYQQALGQGPQFIFQYYEEEERQRGNFPDRFSGHQFPNYSSELNVNALLLGDSALYLCASSFSFNEQFFGPGTRLTVL.

This clone was picked up a small number of times. J is TRBJ1-2 and V is TRBV6-1, with TRBD1 as a possible D gene (6 bases). The CDR3 consists of 13 residues. The ends were cut back, 2 bases at V and 4 bases at J, with 8 bases in the middle. Germline CDR1 and CDR2: MNHNS and SASEGT. CDR3 nucleotide sequence: TGTGCCAGCAGTGAATCGGGGGCCTATGGCTACACCTTC. Its translation: CASSESGAYGYTF.

The chain joins TRBV7-9 to TRBJ1-2; D gene uncertain. Trimming removed 5 bases from V and 4 bases from J, with 5 bases in between. Per the germline V gene, CDR1 is SEHNR and CDR2 is FQNEAQ (reference sequence). The CDR3 has 11 amino acids. The CDR3 DNA sequence: TGTGCCAGCAGCGAAGCCTATGGCTACACCTTC. Its translation is CASSEAYGYTF.

V and J are TRBV27 and TRBJ2-6, with 7 bases identical to TRBD1. The junction had 7 bases not matched to a gene; V was cut back by 5 bases and J by 0 bases. Germline loops: CDR1 MNHEY, CDR2 SMNVEV (reference sequence). This CDR3 has 17 residues. In DNA, the CDR3 is TGTGCCAGCAGTAACAGGGGACCGCTCTCTGGGGCCAACGTCCTGACTTTC. Protein product: CASSNRGPLSGANVLTF.

CDR3 in DNA: TGTGCCAGCAGTGAAATCTTAATGCGGCTCTATAGCAATCAGCCCCAGCATTTT. Translated: CASSEILMRLYSNQPQHF. This chain joins TRBV6-1 and TRBJ1-5; D is unclear. The CDR3 is 18 residues long. V lost 2 bases and J 0 bases, leaving 17 bases between the germline ends. Germline lookup yields CDR1 MNHNS and CDR2 SASEGT.

This chain joins TRBV19 and TRBJ2-7, with TRBD1 matching over 7 bases. Germline trimming cut 5 bases from V and 0 bases from J; bases unmatched to any gene: 7. Germline V lookup: CDR1 LNHDA, CDR2 SQIVND (reference sequence). The CDR3 is 15 amino acids. Here the CDR3 DNA reads TGTGCCAGTAGTCCCCGGGACAGCAGCTCCTACGAGCAGTACTTC. This sequence encodes CASSPRDSSSYEQYF.

This rearrangement joins TRBV6-5 to TRBJ2-3; maybe TRBD1 (5 bases). The CDR3 extends over 14 amino acids. Germline lookup yields CDR1 MNHEY and CDR2 SVGAGI. V dropped 7 bases and J dropped 2 bases, with 13 bases sitting between them. DNA of the CDR3: TGTGCCAGCAAACCTCCAGGGATCACAGATACGCAGTATTTT. Its translation is CASKPPGITDTQYF.

The rearrangement joins TRBV7-6 to TRBJ2-7, with 11 bases that match TRBD2. The V gene's germline CDR1 is SGHVS and CDR2 FNYEAQ. The CDR3 sequence is 15 residues long. V gave up 5 bases and J gave up 5 bases; unmatched junction bases: 8. The CDR3 reads CASSATSGSRHEQYF. The DNA for the CDR3 is TGTGCCAGCAGCGCCACTAGCGGGAGTCGCCACGAGCAGTACTTC.

The count of this clone is one. The gene calls are TRBV7-8 and TRBJ2-3; TRBD2 might be the D (6 bases). Germline lookup yields CDR1 SGHVS and CDR2 FQNEAQ. The CDR3 totals 19 residues. V was pared by 2 bases and J by 3 bases, with 24 bases between. The CDR3 loop reads CASSLTALPRGLGTDTQYF. CDR3 coding DNA: TGTGCCAGCAGCTTAACCGCTTTACCAAGGGGACTGGGGACAGATACGCAGTATTTT. Combining the CDR3 with reference TRBV7-8 and TRBJ2-3 gives the whole variable domain GAGVSQSPRYKVAKRGQDVALRCDPISGHVSLFWYQQALGQGPEFLTYFQNEAQLDKSGLPSDRFFAERPEGSVSTLKIQRTQQEDSAVYLCASSLTALPRGLGTDTQYFGPGTRLTVL.

In its sample, this clone was seen once. This sequence joins TRBV19 and TRBJ1-3; D ambiguous. Per germline, CDR1 LNHDA and CDR2 SQIVND (reference sequence). The CDR3 consists of 15 residues. V was trimmed by 1 base and J by 0 bases, leaving 7 bases between them. The CDR3 nucleotides are TGTGCCAGTAGTATAGGGTACAACTCTGGAAACACCATATATTTT. The encoded protein is CASSIGYNSGNTIYF.